The subject of this entry is one T cell receptor beta chain. The authors' processing: Amplification with reference gene primers provided the estimates of nucleated cell counts. The assay was immunoSEQ multiplex PCR, and TCRdb's table has in-frame clones only and misses some. The V and J calls and clone size are taken from that table; D and trimming were inferred from the DNA. Here the sample spans 350,000 to 450,000 clones, 90% to 95% being singletons. This entry is derived from a study of blood T cell repertoires in COVID-19. Study overall: Both acute and convalescent COVID-19 samples were obtained from the United States, Italy and Spain.

The receptor comes from a woman aged 40 to 55 who had been exposed to COVID-19. Specimen: PBMCs or T cells enriched from blood (not recorded which).

The chain's CDR3 is CASSLSQNSPLHF. CDR3 nucleotide sequence: TGTGCCAGCAGTTTAAGTCAGAATTCACCCCTCCACTTT. The chain links TRBV12-3 or TRBV12-4 to TRBJ1-6; D remains ambiguous. This CDR3 is 13 amino acids long. V lost 2 bases and J 7 bases, leaving 6 bases between the germline ends.